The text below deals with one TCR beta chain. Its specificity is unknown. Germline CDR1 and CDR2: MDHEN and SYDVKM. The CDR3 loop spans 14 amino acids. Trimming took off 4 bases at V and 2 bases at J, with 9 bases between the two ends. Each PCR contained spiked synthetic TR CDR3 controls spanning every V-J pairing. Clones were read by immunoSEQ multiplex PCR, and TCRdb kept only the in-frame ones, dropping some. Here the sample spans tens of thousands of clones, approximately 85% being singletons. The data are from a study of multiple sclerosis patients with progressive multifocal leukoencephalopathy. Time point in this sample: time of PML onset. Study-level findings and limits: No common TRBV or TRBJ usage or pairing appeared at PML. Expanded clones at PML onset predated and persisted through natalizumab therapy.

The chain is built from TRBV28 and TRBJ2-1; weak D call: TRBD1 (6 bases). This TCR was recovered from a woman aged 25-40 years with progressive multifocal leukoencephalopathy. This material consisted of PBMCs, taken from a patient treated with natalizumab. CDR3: CASSWGQAYNEQFF. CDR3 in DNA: TGTGCCAGCAGTTGGGGACAAGCCTACAATGAGCAGTTCTTC.